A selection of T cell receptor beta chains follows, all from one sample in a study of T cells after yellow fever vaccination. TCRdb analysed the 5' RACE reads with MiXCR anew, one entry per CDR3 protein. The profile shows more than 90,000 distinct CDR3 sequences, 6.5% to 9% of them singletons. This sample comprised CD8+ T cells sorted from PBMCs, obtained 45 days after the yellow fever booster vaccination. The receptors here all came from a young man who received the YFV17D yellow fever vaccine. CDR3s include the opening cysteine and the closing phenylalanine or tryptophan. The order of the fields is D gene, V gene, clone size, J gene, CDR3 protein, CDR3 DNA. The D gene is left open where the match is weak. Clone sizes are given selectively: once, few, many, or a class where the clone is expanded.

D: TRBD1
V: TRBV15
size: many
J: TRBJ2-2
CDR3: CATSRGSLQGSTGELFF
DNA: TGTGCCACCAGCAGAGGATCCTTACAGGGGAGCACCGGGGAGCTGTTTTTT

D: TRBD2
V: TRBV5-1
size: many
J: TRBJ2-7
CDR3: CASSEGLISYEQYF
DNA: TGCGCCAGCAGCGAGGGACTAATCTCCTACGAGCAGTACTTC

D: TRBD2
V: TRBV20-1
size: -
J: TRBJ2-3
CDR3: CSARAYGTSGSADTQYF
DNA: TGCAGTGCTAGAGCCTATGGGACTAGCGGGAGCGCAGATACGCAGTATTTT

D: -
V: TRBV27
size: few
J: TRBJ1-5
CDR3: CASSPTGQASFQPQHF
DNA: TGTGCCAGCAGTCCGACAGGACAAGCAAGTTTTCAGCCCCAGCATTTT

D: -
V: TRBV7-9
size: many
J: TRBJ1-6
CDR3: CASSLLTLNSPLHF
DNA: TGTGCCAGCAGCTTATTGACTCTAAACTCACCCCTCCACTTT

D: -
V: TRBV7-9
size: -
J: TRBJ2-3
CDR3: CASSSGRRVADTQYF
DNA: TGTGCCAGCAGCTCAGGTCGCAGGGTGGCCGATACGCAGTATTTT

D: -
V: TRBV19
size: -
J: TRBJ2-1
CDR3: CASSQESSYNEQFF
DNA: TGTGCCAGTAGTCAGGAGAGCTCCTACAATGAGCAGTTCTTC

D: -
V: TRBV7-2
size: many
J: TRBJ2-7
CDR3: CASSANSYEQYF
DNA: TGTGCCAGCAGCGCGAACTCCTACGAGCAGTACTTC

D: TRBD2
V: TRBV30
size: -
J: TRBJ2-1
CDR3: CAGAASGSPPYNEQFF
DNA: TGTGCTGGGGCAGCTAGCGGGAGCCCCCCCTACAATGAGCAGTTCTTC

D: -
V: TRBV5-5
size: many
J: TRBJ2-4
CDR3: CASSLAGDIQYF
DNA: TGTGCCAGCAGCTTGGCCGGGGACATTCAGTACTTC

D: TRBD2
V: TRBV5-1
size: many
J: TRBJ2-1
CDR3: CASSLITSVGYDEQFF
DNA: TGCGCCAGCAGCTTGATCACTAGCGTCGGCTACGATGAGCAGTTCTTC

D: TRBD1
V: TRBV20-1
size: many
J: TRBJ2-7
CDR3: CSANWDREDEQYF
DNA: TGCAGTGCTAACTGGGACAGGGAGGACGAGCAGTACTTC

D: -
V: TRBV4-1
size: many
J: TRBJ2-7
CDR3: CASSQDKGTYVHEQYF
DNA: TGCGCCAGCAGCCAAGATAAGGGGACGTACGTCCACGAGCAGTACTTC

D: TRBD2
V: TRBV6-5
size: many
J: TRBJ2-1
CDR3: CASSYSASGSSYEQFF
DNA: TGTGCCAGCAGTTACTCTGCGAGCGGGAGTTCTTATGAGCAGTTCTTC

D: -
V: TRBV24-1
size: many
J: TRBJ2-2
CDR3: CATSDRTRIGELFF
DNA: TGTGCCACCAGTGACCGAACTAGGATCGGGGAGCTGTTTTTT

D: -
V: TRBV6-6
size: many
J: TRBJ1-2
CDR3: CASSYSPGHGYTF
DNA: TGTGCCAGCAGTTACTCCCCAGGGCATGGCTACACCTTC

D: TRBD1
V: TRBV2
size: few
J: TRBJ1-5
CDR3: CASRDRAALVHF
DNA: TGTGCCAGCCGGGACAGGGCAGCCCTAGTGCATTTT

D: -
V: TRBV6-2/TRBV6-3
size: once
J: TRBJ2-1
CDR3: CASSLQDNEQFF
DNA: TGTGCCAGCAGCCTACAGGACAATGAGCAGTTCTTC

D: -
V: TRBV19
size: -
J: TRBJ1-2
CDR3: CASSIGSLIGGMYGYTF
DNA: TGTGCCAGTAGTATTGGGTCTTTAATCGGCGGGATGTATGGCTACACCTTC

D: -
V: TRBV7-2
size: few
J: TRBJ2-5
CDR3: CASSPLHSGLFETQYF
DNA: TGTGCCAGCAGCCCCCTGCATAGCGGTCTCTTCGAGACCCAGTACTTC

D: TRBD2
V: TRBV4-3
size: many
J: TRBJ2-7
CDR3: CASSQDQSGSFYEQYF
DNA: TGCGCCAGCAGCCAAGATCAAAGCGGGAGTTTTTACGAGCAGTACTTC

D: TRBD1
V: TRBV25-1
size: -
J: TRBJ2-5
CDR3: CASSEVPGGETQYF
DNA: TGTGCCAGCAGTGAGGTCCCAGGGGGAGAGACCCAGTACTTC

D: -
V: TRBV5-1
size: many
J: TRBJ2-7
CDR3: CASTTGLPTEEQYF
DNA: TGCGCCAGCACAACAGGGTTACCTACGGAGGAGCAGTACTTC